This T cell receptor beta chain comes out of a study of T cells in localized non-small cell lung cancer. Findings and caveats of the study: Detection in adjacent lung was observed for a median around 50 of the top 100 tumor clones. Tumor showed lower T cell clonality than uninvolved adjacent lung, where it was highest.

This clone was detected many times. The antigen remains unidentified. The CDR3 is made up of 16 amino acids. In germline, CDR1 is LNHDA, CDR2 SQIVND (reference sequence). Trimming took off 5 bases at V and 0 bases at J, with 17 bases between the two ends. TCRdb's table, derived via immunoSEQ multiplex PCR, lists solely in-frame clones and lacks some. The sample lists over 70,000 clones; 70% to 90% were seen once. This chain links TRBV19 with TRBJ2-7; D is possibly TRBD1 (5 bases). The sequenced sample was peripheral blood, obtained before any cancer treatment. The receptor's source is a male donor at least 60 years old with stage III squamous cell lung carcinoma. The CDR3 loop reads CASSLGWGRSSYEQYF. CDR3 bases: TGTGCCAGTAGTCTTGGTTGGGGCCGGAGCTCCTACGAGCAGTACTTC.